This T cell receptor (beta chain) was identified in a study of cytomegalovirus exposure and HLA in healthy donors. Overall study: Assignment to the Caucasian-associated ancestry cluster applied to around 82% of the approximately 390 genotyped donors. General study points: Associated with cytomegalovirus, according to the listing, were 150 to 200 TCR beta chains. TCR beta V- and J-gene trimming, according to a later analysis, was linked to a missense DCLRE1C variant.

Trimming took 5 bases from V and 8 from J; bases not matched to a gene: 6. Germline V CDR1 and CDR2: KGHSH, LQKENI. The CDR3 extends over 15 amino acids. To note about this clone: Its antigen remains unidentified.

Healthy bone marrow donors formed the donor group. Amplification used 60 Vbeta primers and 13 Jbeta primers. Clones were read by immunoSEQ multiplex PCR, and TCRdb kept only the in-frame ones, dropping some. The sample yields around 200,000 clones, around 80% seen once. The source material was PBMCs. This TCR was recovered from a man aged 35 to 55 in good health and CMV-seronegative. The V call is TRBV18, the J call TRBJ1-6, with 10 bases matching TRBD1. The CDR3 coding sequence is TGTGCCAGCTCAACAACCGGGACAGGGGATTCACCCCTCCACTTT. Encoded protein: CASSTTGTGDSPLHF.